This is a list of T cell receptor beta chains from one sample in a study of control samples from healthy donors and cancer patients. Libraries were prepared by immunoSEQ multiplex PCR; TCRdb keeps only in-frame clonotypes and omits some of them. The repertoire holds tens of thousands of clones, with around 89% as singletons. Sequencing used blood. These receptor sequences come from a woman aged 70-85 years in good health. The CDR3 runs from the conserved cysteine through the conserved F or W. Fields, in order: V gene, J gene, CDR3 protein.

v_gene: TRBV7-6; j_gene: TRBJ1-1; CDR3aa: CASSPLGGPANTEAFF
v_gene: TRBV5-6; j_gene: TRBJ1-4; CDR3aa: CASSLGRLLNEKLFF
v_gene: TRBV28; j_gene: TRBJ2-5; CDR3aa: CASSLHTSGTETQYF
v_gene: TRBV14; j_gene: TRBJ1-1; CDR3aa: CASSQSRETEAFF
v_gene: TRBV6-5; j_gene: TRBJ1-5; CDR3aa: CASRRTGRNQPQHF
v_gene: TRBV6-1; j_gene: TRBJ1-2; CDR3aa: CASSEQGVGGYTF
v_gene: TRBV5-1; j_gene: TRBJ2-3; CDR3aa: CASSLAGGFTDTQYF
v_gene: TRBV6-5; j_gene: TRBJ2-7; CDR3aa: CASSDRRVHEQYF
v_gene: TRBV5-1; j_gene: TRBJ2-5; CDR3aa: CASSLESTVQETQYF
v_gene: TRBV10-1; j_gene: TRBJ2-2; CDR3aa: CASSPTTGELFF
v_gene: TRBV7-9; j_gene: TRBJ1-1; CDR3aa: CASSFDVGAEAFF
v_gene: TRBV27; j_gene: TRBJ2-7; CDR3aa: CASSSGGLDHEQYF
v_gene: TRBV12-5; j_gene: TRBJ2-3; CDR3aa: CASGLWPGSENTDTQYF
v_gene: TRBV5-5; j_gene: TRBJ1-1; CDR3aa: CASSLSHITWGTEAFF
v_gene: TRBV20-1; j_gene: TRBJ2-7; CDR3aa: CSASGALAYEQYF
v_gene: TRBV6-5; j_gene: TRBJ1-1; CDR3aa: CASSNGSPNTEAFF
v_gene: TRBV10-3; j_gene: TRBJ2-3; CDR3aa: CAISRTDQDTQYF
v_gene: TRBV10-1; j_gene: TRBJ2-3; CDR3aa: CASTSGTPAGTQYF
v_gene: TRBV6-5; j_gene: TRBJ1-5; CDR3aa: CASSPYNQPQHF
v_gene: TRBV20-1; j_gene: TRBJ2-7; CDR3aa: CSLVSRGEQYF
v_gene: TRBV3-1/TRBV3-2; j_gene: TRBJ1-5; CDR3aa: CASSQETTGGKNQPQHF
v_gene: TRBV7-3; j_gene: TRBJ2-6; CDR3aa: CASSPGPRWGANVLTF
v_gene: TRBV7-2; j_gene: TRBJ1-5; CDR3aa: CASSLDFASPQHF
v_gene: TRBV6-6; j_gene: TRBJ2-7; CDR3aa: CASSYGGRTHSYEQYF
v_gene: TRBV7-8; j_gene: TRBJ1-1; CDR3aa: CASSHPSVGNTEAFF
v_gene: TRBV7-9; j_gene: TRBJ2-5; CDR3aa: CASSSGQGLGTQYF
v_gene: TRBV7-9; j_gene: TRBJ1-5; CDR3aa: CASSEQGDQPQHF
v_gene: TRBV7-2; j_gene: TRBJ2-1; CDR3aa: CASTLGGIKDNEQFF